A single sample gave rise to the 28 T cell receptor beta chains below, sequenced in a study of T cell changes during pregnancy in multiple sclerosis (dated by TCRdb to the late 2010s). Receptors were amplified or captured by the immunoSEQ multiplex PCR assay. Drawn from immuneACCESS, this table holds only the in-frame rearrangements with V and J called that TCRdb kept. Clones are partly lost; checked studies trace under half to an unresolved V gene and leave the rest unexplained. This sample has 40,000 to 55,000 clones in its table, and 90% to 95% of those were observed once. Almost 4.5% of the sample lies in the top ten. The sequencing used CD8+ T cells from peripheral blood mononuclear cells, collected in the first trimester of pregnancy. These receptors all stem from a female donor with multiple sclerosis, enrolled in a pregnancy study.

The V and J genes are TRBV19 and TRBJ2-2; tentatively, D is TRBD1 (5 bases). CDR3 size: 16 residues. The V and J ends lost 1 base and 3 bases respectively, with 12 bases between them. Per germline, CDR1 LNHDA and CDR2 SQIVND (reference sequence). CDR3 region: CASSIGAREDTGELFF. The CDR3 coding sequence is TGTGCCAGTAGTATAGGAGCCAGGGAAGACACCGGGGAGCTGTTTTTT.

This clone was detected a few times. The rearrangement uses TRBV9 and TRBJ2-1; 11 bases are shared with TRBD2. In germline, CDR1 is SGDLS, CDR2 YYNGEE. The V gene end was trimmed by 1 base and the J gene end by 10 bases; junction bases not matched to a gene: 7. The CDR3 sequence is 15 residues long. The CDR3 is CASSVPTSGSQEQFF. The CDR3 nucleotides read TGTGCCAGCAGCGTACCCACTAGCGGGAGTCAGGAGCAGTTCTTC.

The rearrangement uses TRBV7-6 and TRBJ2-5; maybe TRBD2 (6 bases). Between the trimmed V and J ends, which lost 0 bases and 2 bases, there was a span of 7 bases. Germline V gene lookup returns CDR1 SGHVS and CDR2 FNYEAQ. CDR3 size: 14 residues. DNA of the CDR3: TGTGCCAGCAGCTTAGCAGGAGGGCAAGAGACCCAGTACTTC. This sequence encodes CASSLAGGQETQYF.

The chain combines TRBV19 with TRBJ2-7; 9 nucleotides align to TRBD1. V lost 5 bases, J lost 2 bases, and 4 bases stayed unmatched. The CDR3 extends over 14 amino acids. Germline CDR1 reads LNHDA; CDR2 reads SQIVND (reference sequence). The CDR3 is CASSQGTGPYEQYF. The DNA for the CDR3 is TGTGCCAGTAGTCAGGGGACAGGGCCCTACGAGCAGTACTTC.

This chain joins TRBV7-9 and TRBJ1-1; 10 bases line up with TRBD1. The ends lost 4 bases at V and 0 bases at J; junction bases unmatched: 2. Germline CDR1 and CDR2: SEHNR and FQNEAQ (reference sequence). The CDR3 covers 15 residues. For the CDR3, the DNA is TGTGCCAGCAGCTGGACAGGGGGAATGAACACTGAAGCTTTCTTT. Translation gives CASSWTGGMNTEAFF.

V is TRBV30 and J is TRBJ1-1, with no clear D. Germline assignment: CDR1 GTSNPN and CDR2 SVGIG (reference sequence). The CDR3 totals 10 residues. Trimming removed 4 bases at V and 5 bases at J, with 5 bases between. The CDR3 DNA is TGTGCCTGGACTCGGACTGAAGCTTTCTTT. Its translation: CAWTRTEAFF.

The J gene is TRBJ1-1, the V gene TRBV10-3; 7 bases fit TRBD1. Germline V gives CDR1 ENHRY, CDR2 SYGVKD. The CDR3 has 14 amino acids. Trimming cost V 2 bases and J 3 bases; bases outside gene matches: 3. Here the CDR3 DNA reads TGTGCCATCAGTGAGACAGGGGTCCACACTGAAGCTTTCTTT. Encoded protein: CAISETGVHTEAFF.

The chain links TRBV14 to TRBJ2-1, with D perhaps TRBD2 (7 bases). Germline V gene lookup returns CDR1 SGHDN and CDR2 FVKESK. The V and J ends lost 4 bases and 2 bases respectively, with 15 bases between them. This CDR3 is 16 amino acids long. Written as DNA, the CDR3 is TGTGCCAGCAGCCCCAAGGGGGGGGGCGCCTACAATGAGCAGTTCTTC. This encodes CASSPKGGGAYNEQFF.

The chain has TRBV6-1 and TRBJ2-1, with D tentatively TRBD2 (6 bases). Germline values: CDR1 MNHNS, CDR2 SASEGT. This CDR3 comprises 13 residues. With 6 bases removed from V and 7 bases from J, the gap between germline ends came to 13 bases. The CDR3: CASRPTSWNEQFF. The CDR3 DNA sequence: TGTGCCAGCAGACCCACTAGCTGGAATGAGCAGTTCTTC.

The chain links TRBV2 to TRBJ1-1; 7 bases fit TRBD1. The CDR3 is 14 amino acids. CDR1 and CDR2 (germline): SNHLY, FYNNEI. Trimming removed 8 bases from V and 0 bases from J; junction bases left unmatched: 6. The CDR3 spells CASGAGGMNTEAFF. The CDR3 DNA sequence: TGTGCCAGCGGGGCAGGGGGGATGAACACTGAAGCTTTCTTT.

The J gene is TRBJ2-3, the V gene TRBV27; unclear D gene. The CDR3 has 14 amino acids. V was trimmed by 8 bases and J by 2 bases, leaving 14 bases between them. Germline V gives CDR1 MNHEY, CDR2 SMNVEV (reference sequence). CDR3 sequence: CASSPIYPTDTQYF. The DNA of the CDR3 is TGTGCCAGCTCCCCCATCTACCCCACAGATACGCAGTATTTT.

In DNA form, the CDR3 reads TGTGCCAGCAGCTCGACAGGGACCCAGTACTTC. Amino acid sequence: CASSSTGTQYF. The rearrangement links TRBV27 to TRBJ2-5; maybe TRBD1 (6 bases). CDR1 is MNHEY, CDR2 SMNVEV, per germline (reference sequence). V lost 6 bases, J lost 7 bases, and 9 bases lay in between. The CDR3 contains 11 residues.

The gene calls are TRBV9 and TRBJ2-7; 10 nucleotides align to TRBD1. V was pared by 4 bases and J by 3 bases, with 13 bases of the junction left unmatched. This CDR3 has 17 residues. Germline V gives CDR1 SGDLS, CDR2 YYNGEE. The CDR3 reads CASSPGTGAGVVYEQYF. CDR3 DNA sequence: TGTGCCAGCAGCCCCGGGACAGGGGCGGGAGTGGTCTACGAGCAGTACTTC.

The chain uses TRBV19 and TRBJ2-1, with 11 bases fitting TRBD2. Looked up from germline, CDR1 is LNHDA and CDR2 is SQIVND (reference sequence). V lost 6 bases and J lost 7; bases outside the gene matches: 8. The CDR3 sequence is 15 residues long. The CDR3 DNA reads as TGTGCCAGTAGGAGGCTAGCGGGAGGTGCGAATGAGCAGTTCTTC. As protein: CASRRLAGGANEQFF.

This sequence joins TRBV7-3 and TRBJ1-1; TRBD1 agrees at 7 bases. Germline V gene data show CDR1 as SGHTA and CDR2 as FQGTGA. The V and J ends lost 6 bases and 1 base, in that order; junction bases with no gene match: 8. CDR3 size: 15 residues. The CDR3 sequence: CASSPSGTANTEAFF. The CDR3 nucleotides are TGTGCCAGCAGTCCCTCCGGGACAGCGAACACTGAAGCTTTCTTT.

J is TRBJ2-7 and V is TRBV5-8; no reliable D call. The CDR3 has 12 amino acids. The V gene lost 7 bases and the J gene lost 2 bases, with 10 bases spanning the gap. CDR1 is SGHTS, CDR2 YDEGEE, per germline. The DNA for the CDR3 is TGTGCCAGCGACACAGTGACCTACGAGCAGTACTTC. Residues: CASDTVTYEQYF.

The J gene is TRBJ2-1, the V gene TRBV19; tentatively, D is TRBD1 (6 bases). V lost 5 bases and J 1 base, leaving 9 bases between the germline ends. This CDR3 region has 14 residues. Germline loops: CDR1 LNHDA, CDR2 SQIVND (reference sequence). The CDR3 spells CASSLQGSYNEQFF. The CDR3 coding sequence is TGTGCCAGTAGTTTACAGGGATCCTACAATGAGCAGTTCTTC.

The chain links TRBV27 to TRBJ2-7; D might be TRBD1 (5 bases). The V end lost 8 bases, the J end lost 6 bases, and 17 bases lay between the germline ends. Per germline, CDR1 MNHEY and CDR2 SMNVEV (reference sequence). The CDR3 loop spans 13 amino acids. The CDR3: CASAEQALLEQYF. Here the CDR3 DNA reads TGTGCCAGCGCGGAACAGGCCCTACTCGAGCAGTACTTC.

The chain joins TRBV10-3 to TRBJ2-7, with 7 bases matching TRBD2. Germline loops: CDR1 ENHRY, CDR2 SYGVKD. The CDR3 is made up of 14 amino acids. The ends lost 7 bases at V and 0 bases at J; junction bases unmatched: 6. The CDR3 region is CAITAAGSSYEQYF. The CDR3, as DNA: TGTGCCATCACTGCAGCGGGGAGCTCCTACGAGCAGTACTTC.

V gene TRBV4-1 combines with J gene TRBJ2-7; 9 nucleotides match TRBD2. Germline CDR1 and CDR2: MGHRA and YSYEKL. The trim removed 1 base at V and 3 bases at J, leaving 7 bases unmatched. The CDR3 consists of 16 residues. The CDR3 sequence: CASSQVGTSPLYEQYF. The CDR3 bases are TGCGCCAGCAGCCAAGTCGGGACTAGCCCCCTCTACGAGCAGTACTTC.

CDR3 sequence (DNA): TGTGCCAGCAGCCAAGCAGTGGAGGCTTATAGCAATCAGCCCCAGCATTTT. Translating it yields CASSQAVEAYSNQPQHF. The chain has TRBV4-2 and TRBJ1-5; D remains unclear. Trimming left V 1 base short and J 0 bases short, with 13 bases between. The CDR3 has 17 amino acids. Germline V lookup: CDR1 LGHNA, CDR2 YNFKEQ.

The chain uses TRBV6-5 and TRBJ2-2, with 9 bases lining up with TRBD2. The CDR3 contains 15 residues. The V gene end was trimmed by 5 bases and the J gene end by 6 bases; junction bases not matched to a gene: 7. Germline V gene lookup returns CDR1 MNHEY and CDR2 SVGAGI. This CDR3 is CASSGGRGGSGELFF. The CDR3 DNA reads TGTGCCAGCAGTGGGGGGCGGGGGGGCTCCGGGGAGCTGTTTTTT.

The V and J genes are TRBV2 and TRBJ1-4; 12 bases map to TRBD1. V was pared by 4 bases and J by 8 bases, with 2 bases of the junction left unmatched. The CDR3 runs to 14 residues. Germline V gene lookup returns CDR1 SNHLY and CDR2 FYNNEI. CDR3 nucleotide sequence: TGTGCCAGCAGTGGGGGACAGGGGGCGGAAAAACTGTTTTTT. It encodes CASSGGQGAEKLFF.

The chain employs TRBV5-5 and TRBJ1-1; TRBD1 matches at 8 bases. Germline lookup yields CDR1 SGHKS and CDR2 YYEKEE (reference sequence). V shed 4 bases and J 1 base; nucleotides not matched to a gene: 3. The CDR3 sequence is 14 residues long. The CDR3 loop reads CASSLDRENTEAFF. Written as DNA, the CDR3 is TGTGCCAGCAGCCTGGACAGGGAGAACACTGAAGCTTTCTTT.

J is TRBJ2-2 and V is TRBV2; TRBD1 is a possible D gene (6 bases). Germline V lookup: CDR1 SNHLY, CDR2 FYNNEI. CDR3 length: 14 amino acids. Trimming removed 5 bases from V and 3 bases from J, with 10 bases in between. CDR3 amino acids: CASSTTGYTGELFF. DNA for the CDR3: TGTGCCAGCAGTACAACAGGGTACACCGGGGAGCTGTTTTTT.

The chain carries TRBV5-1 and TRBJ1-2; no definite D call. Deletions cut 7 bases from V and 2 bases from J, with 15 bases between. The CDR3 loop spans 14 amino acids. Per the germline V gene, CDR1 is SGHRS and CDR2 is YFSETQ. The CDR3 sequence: CASRAEQLNYGYTF. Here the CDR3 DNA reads TGCGCCAGCCGCGCCGAACAGTTAAACTATGGCTACACCTTC.

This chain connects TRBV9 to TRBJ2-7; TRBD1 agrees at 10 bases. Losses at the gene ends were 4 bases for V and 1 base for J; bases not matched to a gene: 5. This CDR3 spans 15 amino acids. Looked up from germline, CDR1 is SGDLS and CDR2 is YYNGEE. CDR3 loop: CASSPQDRGSYEQYF. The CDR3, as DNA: TGTGCCAGCAGCCCACAGGACAGGGGGTCCTACGAGCAGTACTTC.

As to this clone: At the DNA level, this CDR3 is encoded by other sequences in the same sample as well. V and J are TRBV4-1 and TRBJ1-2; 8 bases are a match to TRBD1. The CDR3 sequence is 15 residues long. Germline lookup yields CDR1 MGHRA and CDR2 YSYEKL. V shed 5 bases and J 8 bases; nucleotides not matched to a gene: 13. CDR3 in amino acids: CASSNPGQGRYGYTF. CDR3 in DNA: TGCGCCAGCAGCAATCCTGGACAGGGTCGGTACGGCTACACCTTC.